This entry lists 20 T cell receptor beta chains sequenced from one sample in a study of blood T cell repertoires in COVID-19. Only in-frame clones appear in the TCRdb table, and some are missing; sequencing was by immunoSEQ multiplex PCR. The data contain about 170,000 clones, approximately 91% of them singletons. Sequences were obtained from PBMCs or T cells enriched from blood (not recorded which). The source of these receptors is a woman under 30 who had recovered from COVID-19.

The V call is TRBV9, the J call TRBJ2-6; D is unclear. Trimming took off 3 bases at V and 2 bases at J, with 6 bases between the two ends. The germline V gene encodes CDR1 SGDLS and CDR2 YYNGEE. The CDR3 is 14 residues long. CDR3 in DNA: TGTGCCAGCAGCGCGTATCCTGGGGCCAACGTCCTGACTTTC. It codes for CASSAYPGANVLTF.

The chain combines TRBV2 with TRBJ1-1, with 7 bases identical to TRBD1. The trim removed 5 bases at V and 4 bases at J, leaving 10 bases unmatched. The CDR3 runs to 15 residues. Looked up from germline, CDR1 is SNHLY and CDR2 is FYNNEI. CDR3 region: CASSFGQVVVTEAFF. The CDR3 DNA follows: TGTGCCAGCAGTTTCGGACAGGTTGTTGTCACTGAAGCTTTCTTT.

The chain combines TRBV18 with TRBJ2-3; D is unresolved. Germline loops: CDR1 KGHSH, CDR2 LQKENI. V gave up 0 bases and J gave up 5 bases, with 9 bases separating them. The CDR3 is 14 residues long. CDR3 sequence: CASSPPRPVDTQYF. CDR3 nucleotide sequence: TGTGCCAGCTCACCACCCCGTCCGGTAGATACGCAGTATTTT.

V is TRBV25-1 and J is TRBJ2-5; D unclear. The germline CDR1 and CDR2 sequences are MGHDK and SYGVNS. The CDR3 totals 13 residues. The V end was cut by 1 base, the J end by 4 bases, with 7 bases between. CDR3 DNA: TGTGCCAGCAGTGAATGGTCAGGAGAGACCCAGTACTTC. This codes for CASSEWSGETQYF.

The V and J genes are TRBV28 and TRBJ1-2; TRBD1 agrees at 7 bases. The CDR3 spans 13 residues. The junction had 7 bases not matched to a gene; V was cut back by 4 bases and J by 8 bases. In germline, CDR1 is MDHEN, CDR2 SYDVKM. The CDR3 DNA reads TGTGCCAGCAGTTCTACAGGGGTGGTAGGCTACACCTTC. Its translation: CASSSTGVVGYTF.

Only a few counts were recorded for this clone. The chain carries TRBV19 and TRBJ2-3; 11 nucleotides line up with TRBD1. V lost 9 bases and J lost 5; bases outside the gene matches: 4. The length of the CDR3 is 13 residues. CDR1 is LNHDA, CDR2 SQIVND, per germline (reference sequence). CDR3 protein: CASADRGQDTQYF. For the CDR3, the DNA is TGTGCCAGCGCGGACAGGGGGCAAGATACGCAGTATTTT.

The chain recombines TRBV11-2 with TRBJ2-1; weak D call: TRBD2 (7 bases). The CDR3 loop spans 15 amino acids. The germline V gene has CDR1 SGHAT and CDR2 FQNNGV. Trimming stripped 0 bases from V and 3 bases from J, with 9 bases between. The CDR3 spells CASSLEAGHYNEQFF. The CDR3, as DNA: TGTGCCAGCAGCTTAGAAGCGGGACACTACAATGAGCAGTTCTTC.

This clone is a singleton in its sample. V usage is TRBV28 and J usage is TRBJ2-7; tentative D call: TRBD1 (6 bases). The CDR3 spans 14 residues. CDR1 is MDHEN and CDR2 is SYDVKM in the germline V gene. Trimming cost V 4 bases and J 6 bases, with 16 bases left between them. The CDR3 here is CASSSTTGFPEQYF. For the CDR3, the DNA is TGTGCCAGCAGTTCAACCACAGGGTTTCCCGAGCAGTACTTC.

This CDR3 reads CASSVNPSYEQYF. The CDR3 region has the DNA TGTGCCAGCAGCGTAAATCCGTCCTACGAGCAGTACTTC. V gene TRBV9 combines with J gene TRBJ2-7; D gene unclear. V lost 1 base and J lost 1, with 6 bases in between. This CDR3 is 13 amino acids long. Germline CDR1 reads SGDLS; CDR2 reads YYNGEE.

The rearrangement joins TRBV18 to TRBJ2-5; 10 bases match TRBD1. After removal of 3 bases from V and 1 base from J, the junction contained 5 bases not matched to a gene. Germline V lookup: CDR1 KGHSH, CDR2 LQKENI. The CDR3 covers 16 residues. CDR3 residues: CASSPRTGGSQETQYF. DNA of the CDR3: TGTGCCAGCTCACCGAGGACAGGGGGGTCCCAAGAGACCCAGTACTTC.

The chain carries TRBV7-2 and TRBJ1-5, with D uncertain. The CDR3 runs 13 residues. Deletions cut 7 bases from V and 5 bases from J, with 12 bases between. Germline-derived CDR1 and CDR2 are SGHTA and FQGNSA. The CDR3 nucleotides are TGTGCCAGCACCCAAGATACGGATCAGCCCCAGCATTTT. It encodes CASTQDTDQPQHF.

J is TRBJ2-7 and V is TRBV27, with a weak D call TRBD2 (6 bases). The length of the CDR3 is 13 residues. V lost 5 bases and J 5 bases, leaving 13 bases between the germline ends. Germline lookup yields CDR1 MNHEY and CDR2 SMNVEV (reference sequence). DNA for the CDR3: TGTGCCAGCAGTCTGCGACGACTAGACGAGCAGTACTTC. Amino acids: CASSLRRLDEQYF.

The chain links TRBV28 to TRBJ2-7; D remains unclear. Trimming took off 5 bases at V and 4 bases at J, with 21 bases between the two ends. The CDR3 sequence is 16 residues long. Germline CDR1 MDHEN, CDR2 SYDVKM. DNA for the CDR3: TGTGCCAGCAGTATAGGCTCCGGGTCCACTGGGTACGAGCAGTACTTC. Its protein product is CASSIGSGSTGYEQYF.

The rearrangement uses TRBV28 and TRBJ2-3; 8 nucleotides agree with TRBD1. V trimming: 5 bases; J trimming: 3 bases; junction bases outside the gene matches: 10. The CDR3 sequence is 16 residues long. Germline assignment: CDR1 MDHEN and CDR2 SYDVKM. The CDR3 DNA follows: TGTGCCAGCAGTCCCAGCTCAGGGGGCGGGACAGATACGCAGTATTTT. As protein: CASSPSSGGGTDTQYF.

This clone has only one observation. The rearrangement uses TRBV5-4 and TRBJ2-3; D might be TRBD2 (6 bases). This CDR3 is 13 amino acids long. Trimming cost V 2 bases and J 4 bases, with 8 bases left between them. Germline V gene sequence: CDR1 SGHNT, CDR2 YYREEE (reference sequence). In DNA, the CDR3 is TGTGCCAGCAGCTTTAGCGGTGCAGATACGCAGTATTTT. Protein sequence: CASSFSGADTQYF.

The chain recombines TRBV5-1 with TRBJ2-7; possible D gene TRBD2, 5 bases. V gave up 4 bases and J gave up 4 bases, with 9 bases separating them. This CDR3 is 12 amino acids long. Germline values: CDR1 SGHRS, CDR2 YFSETQ. CDR3 DNA sequence: TGCGCCAGCAGCGTGCGCGGGTACGAGCAGTACTTC. Translated: CASSVRGYEQYF.

The chain is built from TRBV19 and TRBJ2-1; 9 bases map to TRBD2. This CDR3 region has 15 residues. Losses at the gene ends were 5 bases for V and 6 bases for J; bases not matched to a gene: 8. CDR1 and CDR2 from the germline V gene are LNHDA and SQIVND (reference sequence). This CDR3 reads CASSETSGLSNEQFF. The CDR3 DNA follows: TGTGCCAGTAGTGAGACTAGCGGCCTTTCCAATGAGCAGTTCTTC.

The chain couples TRBV10-3 to TRBJ1-1, with no clear D. The V and J ends lost 3 bases and 5 bases respectively, with 7 bases between them. The CDR3 runs 12 residues. Germline CDR1 is ENHRY and CDR2 is SYGVKD. The CDR3 is CAISEGVTEAFF. The CDR3 nucleotides read TGTGCCATCAGTGAAGGAGTTACTGAAGCTTTCTTT.

In this sample, this clone turned up once. The rearrangement links TRBV29-1 to TRBJ2-1, with TRBD2 identical over 11 bases. Per germline, CDR1 SQVTM and CDR2 ANQGSEA. The CDR3 runs 15 residues. The junction had 5 bases not matched to a gene; V was cut back by 4 bases and J by 3 bases. CDR3 in DNA: TGCAGCGTTGGCCCTACTAGCGGGGGCTACAATGAGCAGTTCTTC. Protein sequence: CSVGPTSGGYNEQFF.

The gene calls are TRBV6-4 and TRBJ2-2, with TRBD2 identical over 9 bases. The V gene's germline CDR1 is MRHNA and CDR2 SNTAGT. V trimming: 6 bases; J trimming: 4 bases; junction bases outside the gene matches: 9. This CDR3 contains 16 residues. CDR3 in amino acids: CASSPSELAGTGELFF. The DNA of the CDR3 is TGTGCCAGCAGCCCGAGCGAACTAGCGGGCACCGGGGAGCTGTTTTTT.